The 26 T cell receptor beta chains below were found in one sample sequenced in a study of T cells in Graves' hyperthyroidism and ophthalmopathy. RNA transcripts provided the source from which TCR beta CDR3 regions were amplified. HTBI primers were used for first-round RT-PCR of the TCR CDR3. TCRdb reanalysed the multiplex PCR reads using MiXCR and keeps one entry per CDR3 protein. The top ten clones hold about an eighth of a sample with fewer than 750,000 distinct CDR3 sequences, about 15% of them seen once. Sequencing was done on a sample of blood. Receptor source: a woman between 50 and 59 years old with Graves' ophthalmopathy.

This clonotype was recorded many times. The chain is built from TRBV2 and TRBJ2-1; 13 nucleotides agree with TRBD2. J lost 9 bases, V lost 6 bases, and 8 bases had no gene match. This CDR3 comprises 15 residues. Per the germline V gene, CDR1 is SNHLY and CDR2 is FYNNEI. The CDR3 spells CASRITSGRAGEQFF. CDR3 sequence (DNA): TGTGCCAGCAGGATAACTAGCGGGAGGGCCGGTGAGCAGTTCTTC.

This chain links TRBV20-1 with TRBJ2-2; 9 bases are a match to TRBD1. The CDR3 totals 17 residues. V was pared by 0 bases and J by 4 bases, with 9 bases of the junction left unmatched. Germline values: CDR1 DFQATT, CDR2 SNEGSKA (reference sequence). This chain's CDR3 is CSAREPAQGAGTGELFF. Written as DNA, the CDR3 is TGCAGTGCTAGAGAACCGGCACAGGGGGCGGGCACCGGGGAGCTGTTTTTT.

The genes are TRBV15 and TRBJ2-7, with 7 bases aligning to TRBD1. V lost 3 bases to trimming and J lost 2 bases; unmatched junction nucleotides: 7. The CDR3 runs 15 residues. The germline V gene encodes CDR1 LNHNV and CDR2 YYDKDF (reference sequence). The CDR3 DNA is TGTGCCACCAGCAGCGGAGACAGGGACGCCTACGAGCAGTACTTC. Translated, it gives CATSSGDRDAYEQYF.

This clonotype showed up just a few times. The rearrangement uses TRBV4-1 and TRBJ1-4; TRBD1 matches at 7 bases. The CDR3 is made up of 15 amino acids. The junction had 6 bases not matched to a gene; V was cut back by 4 bases and J by 4 bases. Germline lookup yields CDR1 MGHRA and CDR2 YSYEKL. The CDR3 reads CASSRPGQSNEKLFF. The CDR3 DNA is TGCGCCAGCAGCCGACCGGGACAGAGTAATGAAAAACTGTTTTTT.

Many counts were recorded for this clonotype. The rearrangement links TRBV7-9 to TRBJ2-7; maybe TRBD2 (7 bases). The V end was cut by 1 base, the J end by 0 bases, with 13 bases between. This CDR3 region has 16 residues. Germline-derived CDR1 and CDR2 are SEHNR and FQNEAQ (reference sequence). CDR3 nucleotide sequence: TGTGCCAGCAGCTTAGAGGGGGGGGCGCGCTCCTACGAGCAGTACTTC. The encoded protein is CASSLEGGARSYEQYF.

This clonotype has just one count. The V and J genes are TRBV7-2 and TRBJ1-5, with 8 bases fitting TRBD1. CDR1 is SGHTA and CDR2 is FQGNSA in the germline V gene. V lost 4 bases and J lost 4; bases outside the gene matches: 9. The CDR3 runs 16 residues. CDR3 sequence reads: CASSYLTGATNQPQHF. CDR3 DNA: TGTGCCAGCAGCTACTTGACAGGGGCGACAAATCAGCCCCAGCATTTT.

This clonotype was seen only a few times. The gene calls are TRBV5-1 and TRBJ2-7, with D perhaps TRBD1 (6 bases). CDR1 SGHRS and CDR2 YFSETQ come from the germline V gene. Trimming removed 0 bases at V and 0 bases at J, with 13 bases between. The CDR3 extends over 16 amino acids. CDR3 region: CASSLVGGASSYEQYF. The DNA for the CDR3 is TGCGCCAGCAGCTTGGTTGGGGGCGCGAGCTCCTACGAGCAGTACTTC.

This clonotype was seen at least ten times. This chain joins TRBV2 and TRBJ2-5; TRBD2 aligns across 8 bases. Germline CDR1 and CDR2: SNHLY and FYNNEI. The CDR3 is 16 residues long. V was pared by 6 bases and J by 2 bases, with 11 bases of the junction left unmatched. The DNA of the CDR3 is TGTGCCAGCAGACTTCCGGGACTAGGTGGGCAAGAGACCCAGTACTTC. It translates to CASRLPGLGGQETQYF. The full variable domain, in which reference TRBV2 and TRBJ2-5 provide the parts outside the CDR3, is EPEVTQTPSHQVTQMGQEVILRCVPISNHLYFYWYRQILGQKVEFLVSFYNNEISEKSEIFDDQFSVERPDGSNFTLKIRSTKLEDSAMYFCASRLPGLGGQETQYFGPGTRLLVL.

This clonotype was seen at least ten times. The V gene is TRBV7-9, the J gene TRBJ2-1, with D tentatively TRBD1 or TRBD2 (5 bases each). Deletions cut 1 base from V and 6 bases from J, with 13 bases between. Germline V gene data show CDR1 as SEHNR and CDR2 as FQNEAQ (reference sequence). The CDR3 loop spans 15 amino acids. The DNA of the CDR3 is TGTGCCAGCAGCTTAGAAGGTGAGGGGCGCAATGAGCAGTTCTTC. This translates into CASSLEGEGRNEQFF.

This clonotype was seen a few times. The V and J genes are TRBV4-1 and TRBJ2-3; tentative D call: TRBD1 (5 bases). This CDR3 region has 17 residues. Germline-derived CDR1 and CDR2 are MGHRA and YSYEKL. V was clipped by 1 base and J by 6 bases, with 20 bases between them. CDR3 coding DNA: TGCGCCAGCAGCCAAGTTCCGCCAGGGTTGGTACGGGATACGCAGTATTTT. Translating it yields CASSQVPPGLVRDTQYF.

This clonotype was counted between two and nine times. V and J are TRBV20-1 and TRBJ1-1; 8 bases map to TRBD1. This CDR3 contains 13 residues. Losses at the gene ends were 6 bases for V and 0 bases for J; bases not matched to a gene: 3. Germline CDR1 reads DFQATT; CDR2 reads SNEGSKA (reference sequence). CDR3 sequence (DNA): TGCAGTGCGGACAGGGATATGAACACTGAAGCTTTCTTT. The encoded protein is CSADRDMNTEAFF.

This clonotype occurred a few times. J is TRBJ2-1 and V is TRBV12-3 or TRBV12-4, with 7 bases aligning to TRBD2. The CDR3 has 14 amino acids. V gave up 6 bases and J gave up 4 bases; unmatched junction bases: 6. CDR3: CASSDLADYNEQFF. CDR3 in DNA: TGTGCCAGCAGCGACCTAGCGGATTACAATGAGCAGTTCTTC.

Many counts were recorded for this clonotype. The chain uses TRBV7-3 and TRBJ2-7; 9 bases are shared with TRBD2. There are 18 residues in the CDR3. V lost 1 base and J lost 0; bases outside the gene matches: 10. Germline V CDR1 and CDR2: SGHTA, FQGTGA. The CDR3 nucleotides read TGTGCCAGCAGCTTAAGGTTTAAGGGCGGGAGGGACTCCTACGAGCAGTACTTC. Its protein product is CASSLRFKGGRDSYEQYF.

This chain links TRBV9 with TRBJ1-2; D gene uncertain. V gave up 0 bases and J gave up 2 bases, with 8 bases separating them. Germline CDR1 is SGDLS and CDR2 is YYNGEE. The CDR3 length is 14 residues. The CDR3 here is CASSVASTNYGYTF. CDR3 DNA: TGTGCCAGCAGCGTAGCCAGCACCAACTATGGCTACACCTTC.

This clonotype was recorded at least ten times. The chain couples TRBV28 to TRBJ2-7; D is perhaps TRBD1 (6 bases). V lost 11 bases and J 6 bases, leaving 26 bases between the germline ends. Germline-derived CDR1 and CDR2 are MDHEN and SYDVKM. The CDR3 is made up of 15 amino acids. CDR3 region: CASGGPTGSFGEQYF. The CDR3 bases are TGTGCCTCGGGCGGACCAACAGGGAGCTTCGGCGAGCAGTACTTC.

This clonotype was seen more than once but under ten times. A clone one base away is much larger, so this may be a read error. This chain uses TRBV24-1 with TRBJ1-1; a possible D gene is TRBD1 (5 bases). V lost 0 bases to trimming and J lost 4 bases, with 17 bases between them. The CDR3 runs to 17 residues. In germline, CDR1 is KGHDR, CDR2 SFDVKD. This chain's CDR3 is CATSDLRRGKGSTEAFF. The CDR3 nucleotides read TGTGCCACCAGTGATTTGAGACGGGGAAAGGGGTCCACTGAAGCTTTCTTT.

This clonotype was observed many times. The rearrangement uses TRBV12-5 and TRBJ2-1; D is unclear. The germline V gene encodes CDR1 LGHNT and CDR2 FRNRAP. V was pared by 2 bases and J by 0 bases, with 8 bases between. This CDR3 is built from 15 residues. CDR3 DNA sequence: TGTGCTAGTGGTTTGAGTTCGAGCTCCTACAATGAGCAGTTCTTC. Translation: CASGLSSSSYNEQFF.

This clonotype came up many times. This chain's CDR3 is CASSLEGGVGGRNEQFF. The CDR3, as DNA: TGTGCCAGCAGTTTAGAGGGGGGGGTGGGAGGACGGAATGAGCAGTTCTTC. The chain links TRBV28 to TRBJ2-1; maybe TRBD2 (7 bases). The CDR3 totals 17 residues. Per germline, CDR1 MDHEN and CDR2 SYDVKM. Trimming stripped 2 bases from V and 7 bases from J, with 21 bases between.

This chain connects TRBV19 to TRBJ2-1; perhaps D is TRBD1 or TRBD2 (5 bases each). Trimming shortened V by 9 bases and J by 8 bases, and 14 bases separated the two germline ends. This CDR3 contains 12 residues. Germline V gene sequence: CDR1 LNHDA, CDR2 SQIVND (reference sequence). The CDR3 protein is CASRELRDEQFF. In DNA, the CDR3 is TGTGCCAGCAGGGAGCTACGGGATGAGCAGTTCTTC.

The gene calls are TRBV2 and TRBJ2-5; TRBD2 matches 9 bases. V lost 5 bases and J lost 3; bases outside the gene matches: 10. The CDR3 sequence is 16 residues long. Germline V lookup: CDR1 SNHLY, CDR2 FYNNEI. CDR3 amino acids: CASSYTVAGEKETQYF. The CDR3 DNA reads TGTGCCAGCAGTTACACGGTAGCGGGGGAAAAAGAGACCCAGTACTTC. Full variable domain (missing parts from reference TRBV2 and TRBJ2-5): EPEVTQTPSHQVTQMGQEVILRCVPISNHLYFYWYRQILGQKVEFLVSFYNNEISEKSEIFDDQFSVERPDGSNFTLKIRSTKLEDSAMYFCASSYTVAGEKETQYFGPGTRLLVL.

This clonotype was counted a few times. The chain joins TRBV6-1 to TRBJ2-5; 8 bases align to TRBD2. Germline values: CDR1 MNHNS, CDR2 SASEGT. The CDR3 consists of 14 residues. With V trimmed by 7 bases and J by 3 bases, 7 bases remained unmatched. The CDR3 here is CASMGTSGEETQYF. The CDR3 DNA is TGTGCCAGCATGGGAACTAGCGGAGAAGAGACCCAGTACTTC.

This clonotype was detected a few times. V gene TRBV7-9 combines with J gene TRBJ1-2; no reliable D call. Trimming pared 5 bases from V and 3 bases from J, leaving 34 bases between. The CDR3 extends over 21 amino acids. The germline V gene has CDR1 SEHNR and CDR2 FQNEAQ (reference sequence). The CDR3 sequence: CASSRNNWRSAGRRSHYGYTF. The CDR3 coding sequence is TGTGCCAGCAGCCGGAACAATTGGCGGAGTGCGGGAAGACGAAGCCACTATGGCTACACCTTC.

About this clonotype itself: This may stem from a read error, because a much larger clone lies one nucleotide away. This rearrangement joins TRBV7-2 to TRBJ2-1; weak D call: TRBD2 (6 bases). CDR1 SGHTA and CDR2 FQGNSA come from the germline V gene. This CDR3 is 13 amino acids long. The CDR3 loop is CAGSGQTSIVQFF. CDR3 nucleotides: TGTGCCGGCAGCGGCCAGACTAGTATAGTGCAGTTCTTC.

To note about this clonotype: It may be a read error: a sequence one base away is much more abundant. CDR3 in amino acids: CASSSIAGLYTGELFF. In DNA form, the CDR3 reads TGCGCCAGCAGCTCCATAGCGGGACTATACACCGGGGAGCTGTTTTTT. The chain uses TRBV5-1 and TRBJ2-2, with TRBD2 identical over 8 bases. The CDR3 runs to 16 residues. Germline V lookup: CDR1 SGHRS, CDR2 YFSETQ. The trim removed 3 bases at V and 3 bases at J, leaving 7 bases unmatched.

This clonotype was picked up many times. V usage is TRBV7-9 and J usage is TRBJ2-7; 7 positions match TRBD2. The ends lost 5 bases at V and 3 bases at J; junction bases unmatched: 7. This CDR3 is 14 amino acids long. Germline loops: CDR1 SEHNR, CDR2 FQNEAQ (reference sequence). CDR3 bases: TGTGCCAGCAGCGCCATTAGCGGGTACTACGAGCAGTACTTC. Translating gives CASSAISGYYEQYF.

This clonotype was recorded at least ten times. The V call is TRBV7-4, the J call TRBJ1-5; TRBD1 might be the D (6 bases). V shed 3 bases and J shed 0 bases, with 9 bases lying between them. CDR3 length equals 15 residues. Germline V gene sequence: CDR1 SGHVT, CDR2 SQSDAQ. For the CDR3, the DNA is TGTGCCAGCAGCTTCAGGGGTCCTAGCAATCAGCCCCAGCATTTT. Protein: CASSFRGPSNQPQHF.